This paragraph covers one T cell receptor (beta chain) sequence. This clonotype was observed at least ten times. Its antigen has not been determined. No base qualities exist here, and no much larger clone lies one base off it. From V the trimming removes 8 bases and from J it removes 6 bases, while the gene matches leave 12 bases of the junction unaccounted for. Based on the germline V gene, the CDR1 and CDR2 sequences are MNHEY and SVGEGT. Including the terminal cysteine and phenylalanine, the CDR3 comprises 15 residues. Kept here is only the CDR3 DNA, which spans 45 bases and is read in frame from base 1. These data are taken from a study of human T cells and chemical hapten exposure (dated by TCRdb to the early 2020s). Some background on the complete study: Libraries were pooled for sequencing, and variation in per-sample TCR yields was attributed mainly to small differences in library volumes within the pool. The study tracked peripheral blood TCR repertoire changes in vivo during primary and secondary sensitization to the hapten diphenylcyclopropenone (DPC) in alopecia patients.

Total RNA was extracted from unfractionated whole blood that had been collected in Tempus Blood RNA tubes. Four to six healthy volunteers were used as TCR sequencing controls and were bled at day 0, 2 weeks and 6 weeks. Paper-wide results and their limitations: DPC sensitization did not change the number of TCRs with a frequency above 1 in 1000, and there was no evidence of changes in global repertoire structure. Repeated subsampling changed both the strength of the expansion versus patch-test correlation and the threshold at which the correlation became significant.

During library preparation, unique molecular identifiers were attached to individual cDNA molecules so that TCRs could be counted quantitatively and reproducibly. Both TCR alpha and TCR beta chains were sequenced from each blood RNA sample. Per the authors' processing: The median number of TCRs per sample was over 85,000, ranging from roughly 20,000 to 690,600. The Decombinator software suite was used to annotate V, J and CDR3 in the TCR reads. For the PS versus PT1 abundance plots, all samples were subsampled to the same number of TCRs (28,000). TCRs were defined as expanded if absent before sensitization and observed at least eight times at the 2-week time point. Starting from the raw public reads, TCRdb applied fastp trimming at Q25, assembled clones with MiXCR and retained in-frame beta chains. Merged by CDR3 protein, the rows form single entries marked with the most common genes and DNA. The V and J calls follow TCRdb's processing rather than the paper's. This sample is represented by about 120,000 distinct CDR3 sequences; about 8.9% of them were singletons. The ten largest clones add up to about 1.4% of the sample.

Sequencing was done on a sample of whole blood. The source of this sequence is a human donor in good health. Some clones in this sample may be carry-over from other donors' samples. Donor details come from another sample of the same person, matched by shared clones. The sequence links TRBV6-2 or TRBV6-3 to TRBJ2-2; 7 of the junction bases match TRBD1. The encoded CDR3 is CASGRDSASSGELFF. The sequence in DNA is TGTGCCAGCGGACGGGACAGCGCTTCTTCCGGGGAGCTGTTTTTT.